Each of the 14 T cell receptor beta chains below was sequenced from the same sample in a study of T cell responses to AZD1222 COVID-19 vaccine. Sequenced by immunoSEQ multiplex PCR; TCRdb stores in-frame clones only, minus some. Seen here are some 130,000 clones, 89% observed once, and the top ten hold roughly 6.3%. The specimen was peripheral blood, collected on day 0 of AZD1222 vaccination. The receptors shown here come from an adult in good health.

The chain joins TRBV19 to TRBJ1-1, with D possibly TRBD1 on 5 matching bases. Between the trimmed V and J ends, which lost 7 bases and 7 bases, there was a span of 16 bases. CDR1 is LNHDA and CDR2 is SQIVND in the germline V gene (reference sequence). This CDR3 has 13 amino acids. In nucleotides, the CDR3 is TGTGCCAGTATCTCATGGGACCGGTTTGAAGCTTTCTTT. Its protein product is CASISWDRFEAFF. The variable domain in full, with the rest retrieved from reference TRBV19 and TRBJ1-1, is DGGITQSPKYLFRKEGQNVTLSCEQNLNHDAMYWYRQDPGQGLRLIYYSQIVNDFQKGDIAEGYSVSREKKESFPLTVTSAQKNPTAFYLCASISWDRFEAFFGQGTRLTVV.

This rearrangement joins TRBV7-9 to TRBJ1-1; the D is unclear. This CDR3 is 12 amino acids long. Deletions cut 3 bases from V and 3 bases from J, with 5 bases between. Per the germline V gene, CDR1 is SEHNR and CDR2 is FQNEAQ (reference sequence). The CDR3: CASSFEHTEAFF. Here the CDR3 DNA reads TGTGCCAGCAGCTTCGAGCACACTGAAGCTTTCTTT.

The chain recombines TRBV6-5 with TRBJ2-4; the D is unclear. Germline V gene lookup returns CDR1 MNHEY and CDR2 SVGAGI. V was cut by 6 bases and J by 5 bases, with 8 bases left in between. This CDR3 spans 12 amino acids. CDR3 coding DNA: TGTGCCAGCAGCAAAGAACAAAACATTCAGTACTTC. This translates into CASSKEQNIQYF.

The chain couples TRBV12-5 to TRBJ2-2; D gene ambiguous. The CDR3 has 12 amino acids. Germline CDR1 reads LGHNT; CDR2 reads FRNRAP. V gave up 10 bases and J gave up 14 bases, with 20 bases separating them. The CDR3 sequence: CATCLDDLELFF. The CDR3 bases are TGTGCTACCTGCTTGGACGATTTGGAACTGTTTTTT.

CDR3 in amino acids: CASSPLTDPTSLNTEAFF. CDR3 coding DNA: TGTGCCAGTAGTCCGTTAACCGACCCGACCTCTCTGAACACTGAAGCTTTCTTT. The chain uses TRBV19 and TRBJ1-1; D unclear. This CDR3 is built from 18 residues. The V gene's germline CDR1 is LNHDA and CDR2 SQIVND (reference sequence). V lost 5 bases and J 0 bases, leaving 22 bases between the germline ends. The full variable domain, its missing parts supplied by reference TRBV19 and TRBJ1-1, is DGGITQSPKYLFRKEGQNVTLSCEQNLNHDAMYWYRQDPGQGLRLIYYSQIVNDFQKGDIAEGYSVSREKKESFPLTVTSAQKNPTAFYLCASSPLTDPTSLNTEAFFGQGTRLTVV.

This chain connects TRBV29-1 to TRBJ1-1; D unresolved. The germline gives CDR1 SQVTM, CDR2 ANQGSEA. There are 15 residues in the CDR3. V dropped 5 bases and J dropped 5 bases, with 21 bases sitting between them. The chain's CDR3 is CSVSSGGQVGTEAFF. CDR3 bases: TGCAGCGTTTCCTCAGGTGGGCAAGTGGGGACTGAAGCTTTCTTT.

V is TRBV7-9 and J is TRBJ1-4, with 10 bases identical to TRBD1. The CDR3 contains 15 residues. CDR1 is SEHNR and CDR2 is FQNEAQ in the germline V gene (reference sequence). The CDR3 coding sequence is TGTGCTACCGGGACAGGGGATAAATTCGGGGAAAAACTGTTTTTT. It encodes CATGTGDKFGEKLFF.

This clone turned up a few times. The rearrangement joins TRBV6-5 to TRBJ1-5, with D uncertain. The CDR3 length is 13 residues. The germline V gene has CDR1 MNHEY and CDR2 SVGAGI. V was clipped by 6 bases and J by 7 bases, with 13 bases between them. For the CDR3, the DNA is TGTGCCAGCAGCCCCCTCCTCGGGCAGCCCCAGCATTTT. Translating gives CASSPLLGQPQHF.

For this clone: Other DNA sequences in the same sample also yield this CDR3. The J gene is TRBJ1-2, the V gene TRBV14, with D unresolved. With 3 bases removed from V and 5 bases from J, the gap between germline ends came to 10 bases. Germline CDR1 SGHDN, CDR2 FVKESK. CDR3 length: 13 amino acids. As DNA, the CDR3 is TGTGCCAGCAGCCAGGGTCTTCAATATGGCTACACCTTC. Translation gives CASSQGLQYGYTF.

The table lists this clone with a count of one. The chain recombines TRBV11-2 with TRBJ1-1, with D tentatively TRBD1 (5 bases). The CDR3 has 14 amino acids. Trimming took off 4 bases at V and 6 bases at J, with 15 bases between the two ends. Germline CDR1 SGHAT, CDR2 FQNNGV. CDR3 bases: TGTGCCAGCAGCTCCCCCTCGGGGGGACCTGAAGCTTTCTTT. It encodes CASSSPSGGPEAFF.

The chain is built from TRBV4-1 and TRBJ1-4; maybe TRBD1 (6 bases). V lost 2 bases and J lost 0, with 16 bases in between. This CDR3 is built from 18 residues. Germline CDR1 reads MGHRA; CDR2 reads YSYEKL. Written as DNA, the CDR3 is TGCGCCAGCAGCCAAACCGCCCGGGGGCCTGCAACTAATGAAAAACTGTTTTTT. Amino acids: CASSQTARGPATNEKLFF.

V usage is TRBV6-5 and J usage is TRBJ1-2; weak D call: TRBD1 (6 bases). The CDR3 spans 12 residues. V lost 5 bases and J lost 5, with 9 bases in between. Looked up from germline, CDR1 is MNHEY and CDR2 is SVGAGI. For the CDR3, the DNA is TGTGCCAGCAGTCTCAGGGGATATGGCTACACCTTC. Protein sequence: CASSLRGYGYTF.

The chain is built from TRBV14 and TRBJ1-2, with unresolved D. The CDR3 spans 17 residues. The V gene lost 0 bases and the J gene lost 1 base, with 15 bases spanning the gap. Germline lookup yields CDR1 SGHDN and CDR2 FVKESK. The CDR3 is CASSQDIGRSYNYGYTF. The CDR3 DNA is TGTGCCAGCAGCCAAGATATTGGACGGAGTTATAACTATGGCTACACCTTC.

The V gene is TRBV6-6, the J gene TRBJ1-6; 9 nucleotides line up with TRBD1. Germline loops: CDR1 MNHNY, CDR2 SVGAGI (reference sequence). J lost 4 bases, V lost 5 bases, and 6 bases had no gene match. The CDR3 sequence is 16 residues long. CDR3 protein: CASSREGTGYNSPLHF. DNA for the CDR3: TGTGCCAGCAGTCGAGAGGGGACAGGGTATAATTCACCCCTCCACTTT.